What follows are 15 T cell receptor beta chains derived from one specimen sequenced in a study of CD8 T cells in Susac syndrome. Reverse transcription used roughly 0.5 to 1 ug RNA and random hexamers. TCRdb reanalysed the immunoSEQ multiplex PCR reads using MiXCR and keeps one entry per CDR3 protein. The data contain fewer than 60,000 distinct CDR3 sequences, approximately 95% of them singletons. The sequencing sample was made of CD8+ T cells from PBMCs. The receptors here all came from a human donor with Susac syndrome.

The gene calls are TRBV9 and TRBJ1-2; 8 bases fit TRBD1. Germline V gene data show CDR1 as SGDLS and CDR2 as YYNGEE. The CDR3 totals 16 residues. V was pared by 3 bases and J by 2 bases, with 9 bases of the junction left unmatched. The CDR3 coding sequence is TGTGCCAGCAGCGGCATACCTCAGGGGGCCAACTATGGCTACACCTTC. This encodes CASSGIPQGANYGYTF.

The V gene is TRBV20-1, the J gene TRBJ1-5, with D perhaps TRBD1 (5 bases). The germline V gene encodes CDR1 DFQATT and CDR2 SNEGSKA (reference sequence). Trimming removed 6 bases at V and 7 bases at J, with 22 bases between. This CDR3 is built from 15 residues. In DNA form, the CDR3 reads TGCAGTGCCACCCCACATGGGGGGGATAGCCAGCCCCAGCATTTT. This translates into CSATPHGGDSQPQHF.

DNA for the CDR3: TGTGCCAGCAGTCCTTACTCGACAGGGGGAGGATACGAGCAGTACTTC. As protein: CASSPYSTGGGYEQYF. The chain combines TRBV27 with TRBJ2-7; 9 bases are shared with TRBD1. The germline CDR1 and CDR2 sequences are MNHEY and SMNVEV (reference sequence). V shed 5 bases, J shed 4 bases, and the junction held 12 bases outside the gene matches. This CDR3 is 16 amino acids long.

The chain carries TRBV9 and TRBJ2-7; 7 positions match TRBD1. This CDR3 comprises 14 residues. V lost 3 bases to trimming and J lost 3 bases; unmatched junction nucleotides: 6. Germline CDR1 reads SGDLS; CDR2 reads YYNGEE. CDR3: CASSGKQGNYEQYF. CDR3 in DNA: TGTGCCAGCAGCGGAAAACAGGGGAACTACGAGCAGTACTTC.

The chain has TRBV20-1 and TRBJ1-2, with D perhaps TRBD1 (5 bases). Between the trimmed V and J ends, which lost 0 bases and 7 bases, there was a span of 18 bases. CDR1 DFQATT and CDR2 SNEGSKA come from the germline V gene (reference sequence). The CDR3 totals 15 residues. Here the CDR3 DNA reads TGCAGTGCTAGAGATATCGTTGGGGGTGGAGGTGGCTACACCTTC. Translating gives CSARDIVGGGGGYTF.

This clonotype was seen only a few times. The gene calls are TRBV5-1 and TRBJ1-6; D possibly corresponds to TRBD1 (5 bases). Germline values: CDR1 SGHRS, CDR2 YFSETQ. The V end lost 1 base, the J end lost 7 bases, and 12 bases lay between the germline ends. The CDR3 extends over 15 amino acids. The CDR3 is CASSLRAGENSPLHF. DNA of the CDR3: TGCGCCAGCAGCTTGCGCGCGGGGGAAAATTCACCCCTCCACTTT.

The rearrangement joins TRBV9 to TRBJ2-2, with 8 nucleotides matching TRBD2. The germline V gene encodes CDR1 SGDLS and CDR2 YYNGEE. The CDR3 consists of 15 residues. V was clipped by 3 bases and J by 9 bases; unmatched bases: 10. This chain's CDR3 is CASSGGTRAPRELFF. The DNA of the CDR3 is TGTGCCAGCAGCGGGGGGACTAGGGCTCCCCGGGAGCTGTTTTTT.

This chain links TRBV7-3 with TRBJ2-1, with 9 bases matching TRBD2. The CDR3 runs to 17 residues. The junction had 9 bases not matched to a gene; V was cut back by 2 bases and J by 4 bases. CDR1 SGHTA and CDR2 FQGTGA come from the germline V gene. CDR3 region: CASSLYSGTSPYNEQFF. CDR3 bases: TGTGCCAGCAGCTTATATTCCGGGACTAGCCCTTACAATGAGCAGTTCTTC.

The rearrangement links TRBV9 to TRBJ2-4, with TRBD2 identical over 12 bases. This CDR3 comprises 13 residues. V shed 4 bases, J shed 10 bases, and the junction held 3 bases outside the gene matches. Germline lookup yields CDR1 SGDLS and CDR2 YYNGEE. CDR3 in DNA: TGTGCCAGCAGCCCGGGACTAGCGGGTATTCAGTACTTC. Its translation is CASSPGLAGIQYF.

The V and J genes are TRBV19 and TRBJ2-3, with D possibly being TRBD2 (5 bases). The germline gives CDR1 LNHDA, CDR2 SQIVND (reference sequence). The V end lost 5 bases, the J end lost 0 bases, and 6 bases lay between the germline ends. The CDR3 length is 13 residues. CDR3 sequence reads: CASSWTSTDTQYF. Here the CDR3 DNA reads TGTGCCAGTAGTTGGACTAGCACAGATACGCAGTATTTT.

This chain connects TRBV20-1 to TRBJ1-5, with a tentative D call TRBD1 (6 bases). This CDR3 region has 13 residues. V was pared by 7 bases and J by 5 bases, with 15 bases between. The V gene's germline CDR1 is DFQATT and CDR2 SNEGSKA (reference sequence). The CDR3 reads CSGGGEGDQPQHF. CDR3 DNA sequence: TGCAGTGGGGGAGGGGAGGGGGATCAGCCCCAGCATTTT.

The rearrangement joins TRBV29-1 to TRBJ2-1; 8 positions agree with TRBD2. CDR1 is SQVTM, CDR2 ANQGSEA, per germline. J was trimmed by 3 bases and V by 7 bases; bases with no gene match: 14. This CDR3 is 16 amino acids long. CDR3 nucleotide sequence: TGCAGCGGGTCGGGGGTCAGCGGGGGATACTACAATGAGCAGTTCTTC. The encoded protein is CSGSGVSGGYYNEQFF.

The V and J genes are TRBV4-3 and TRBJ2-6; 9 bases match TRBD1. Germline CDR1 is LGHNA and CDR2 is YSLEER. The CDR3 consists of 19 residues. V was pared by 0 bases and J by 4 bases, with 10 bases of the junction left unmatched. The CDR3 loop is CASSQDSPGQGSGANVLTF. Written as DNA, the CDR3 is TGCGCCAGCAGCCAAGACTCTCCGGGACAGGGTTCCGGGGCCAACGTCCTGACTTTC.

In DNA form, the CDR3 reads TGTGCCAGCAGCCCCTGGAACAATGAGCAGTTCTTC. It encodes CASSPWNNEQFF. This chain links TRBV9 with TRBJ2-1; D not resolved. The germline CDR1 and CDR2 sequences are SGDLS and YYNGEE. Trimming removed 4 bases at V and 5 bases at J, with 7 bases between. The CDR3 sequence is 12 residues long.

This sequence joins TRBV7-6 and TRBJ2-1; 7 nucleotides match TRBD2. The CDR3 length is 14 residues. From germline, CDR1 is SGHVS and CDR2 FNYEAQ. Trimming removed 0 bases from V and 8 bases from J; junction bases left unmatched: 4. The chain's CDR3 is CASSLAGGSYEQFF. As DNA, the CDR3 is TGTGCCAGCAGCTTAGCGGGGGGGAGCTATGAGCAGTTCTTC.